These 12 T cell receptor beta chains were sequenced from one sample in a study of T cells in Graves' hyperthyroidism and ophthalmopathy (dated by TCRdb to about 2019). To prepare the library, multiplex PCR was applied. Sequencing took place on an Illumina HiSeq 2000. Amplification of TCR beta CDR3 regions was carried out from RNA transcripts. For the first round of RT-PCR on the TCR CDR3, the HTBI primer set was used together with the Qiagen OneStep RT-PCR kit. The public reads were reanalyzed by TCRdb: fastp trimming at Q25, MiXCR alignment, in-frame beta chains only. Each CDR3 protein gets just one entry, which takes the most common genes and DNA from the rows behind it. For this sample there are 340,000 or so distinct CDR3 sequences; about 20% appear just once. The ten largest clones represent under 55% of the sample. Sequences were obtained from blood. The receptors were sampled from a woman in her 50s with Graves' hyperthyroidism.

As regards this clonotype: A much larger clone lies a single base off, so this may be a read error. The chain links TRBV28 to TRBJ1-1, with TRBD1 as a possible D gene (5 bases). CDR1 and CDR2 from the germline V gene are MDHEN and SYDVKM. The CDR3 extends over 13 amino acids. The CDR3 nucleotides are TGTGCCAGCAGTTCGGGGGATAACACTGAAGATTTCTTT. Protein product: CASSSGDNTEDFF.

This clonotype occurred many times. The chain employs TRBV27 and TRBJ2-1; 10 positions match TRBD1. CDR1 is MNHEY and CDR2 is SMNVEV in the germline V gene (reference sequence). With V trimmed by 6 bases and J by 2 bases, 4 bases remained unmatched. CDR3 length: 15 residues. DNA of the CDR3: TGTGCCAGCAGCCAAGGACAGGGGGCCTACAATGAGCAGTTCTTC. It encodes CASSQGQGAYNEQFF.

This clonotype was seen at least ten times. The chain employs TRBV6-1 and TRBJ2-3; 14 nucleotides align to TRBD2. The CDR3 runs to 16 residues. V lost 5 bases, J lost 5 bases, and 6 bases stayed unmatched. Germline CDR1 MNHNS, CDR2 SASEGT. The CDR3 DNA follows: TGTGCCAGCAGTACGGGACTAGCGGGAGCCGGAGATACGCAGTATTTT. This sequence encodes CASSTGLAGAGDTQYF.

V gene TRBV6-5 combines with J gene TRBJ1-3, with D unclear. CDR1 and CDR2 from the germline V gene are MNHEY and SVGAGI. Trimming took 8 bases from V and 0 from J, leaving 14 bases between them. This CDR3 spans 15 amino acids. CDR3 sequence reads: CASSLDPSSGNTIYF. The CDR3 coding sequence is TGTGCCAGCTCCCTTGACCCGAGCTCTGGAAACACCATATATTTT.

There are a few counts of this clonotype. The genes are TRBV5-1 and TRBJ2-5, with 7 nucleotides matching TRBD1. The V segment lost 1 base and the J segment 2 bases; nucleotides outside the gene matches: 14. The germline V gene has CDR1 SGHRS and CDR2 YFSETQ. The length of the CDR3 is 18 residues. The chain's CDR3 is CASSLWGALRGQQETQYF. The CDR3 coding sequence is TGCGCCAGCAGCTTGTGGGGTGCTTTGAGGGGACAGCAAGAGACCCAGTACTTC.

The rearrangement uses TRBV11-2 and TRBJ2-7, with 12 positions matching TRBD2. The CDR3 is made up of 14 amino acids. With 4 bases clipped from V and 4 bases from J, the junction kept 2 bases outside the gene matches. Germline V gene data show CDR1 as SGHAT and CDR2 as FQNNGV. The CDR3 reads CASSSSGRAYEQYF. The CDR3 DNA sequence: TGTGCCAGCAGCTCTAGCGGGAGGGCTTACGAGCAGTACTTC.

This chain links TRBV7-3 with TRBJ2-7, with D tentatively TRBD1 or TRBD2 (6 bases each). The length of the CDR3 is 16 residues. Looked up from germline, CDR1 is SGHTA and CDR2 is FQGTGA. V was shortened by 0 bases and J by 4 bases, with 16 bases between the two germline ends. In nucleotides, the CDR3 is TGTGCCAGCAGCTTAACGGGGGGCAGGGCCGAGTACGAGCAGTACGTC. It translates to CASSLTGGRAEYEQYV.

A few counts support this clonotype. V usage is TRBV4-1 and J usage is TRBJ2-7; 7 nucleotides agree with TRBD1. Losses at the gene ends were 4 bases for V and 0 bases for J; bases not matched to a gene: 0. CDR1 and CDR2 (germline): MGHRA, YSYEKL. The CDR3 totals 13 residues. CDR3 nucleotide sequence: TGCGCCAGCAGCCGACAGGGCTCCTACGAGCAGTACTTC. Amino acids: CASSRQGSYEQYF.

V gene TRBV6-1 combines with J gene TRBJ1-1; D uncertain. Per germline, CDR1 MNHNS and CDR2 SASEGT. The CDR3 spans 15 residues. V was pared by 9 bases and J by 6 bases, with 23 bases between. CDR3 sequence: CASQYWATANSEAFF. CDR3 coding DNA: TGTGCCAGTCAATATTGGGCGACGGCCAATTCTGAAGCTTTCTTT.

This clonotype was observed a handful of times. This may come from a read error, since a much larger clone is one base off. This CDR3 fails to terminate in the conserved phenylalanine or tryptophan, so it likely reflects a read error. The chain recombines TRBV13 with TRBJ1-2, with D possibly TRBD1 on 6 matching bases. V was pared by 5 bases and J by 6 bases, with 19 bases between. The germline gives CDR1 PRHDT, CDR2 FYEKMQ (reference sequence). The CDR3 runs 15 residues. The CDR3 reads CASSDQKTGKNGYTL. CDR3 DNA sequence: TGTGCCAGCAGCGACCAGAAAACAGGGAAAAATGGCTACACCCTC.

This clonotype was observed many times. The J gene is TRBJ1-2, the V gene TRBV3-1; D unclear. Trimming cost V 1 base and J 3 bases, with 6 bases left between them. Germline assignment: CDR1 LGHDT and CDR2 YNNKEL (reference sequence). CDR3 length: 13 residues. CDR3 coding DNA: TGTGCCAGCAGCCAAGCAGAGGACTATGGCTACACCTTC. Amino acids: CASSQAEDYGYTF.

The chain recombines TRBV9 with TRBJ1-3; the D is unclear. CDR3 size: 15 residues. The V end lost 4 bases, the J end lost 2 bases, and 13 bases lay between the germline ends. Germline-derived CDR1 and CDR2 are SGDLS and YYNGEE. CDR3 residues: CASSPMDGAGNTIYF. The CDR3 DNA is TGTGCCAGCAGCCCCATGGACGGAGCTGGAAACACCATATATTTT.